What follows describes a single T cell receptor (beta chain). Its antigen is undetermined. The sample is drawn from a study of response to subunit inactivated influenza vaccine. Study results and caveats: The authors offered the suggestion that each seasonal influenza vaccination recruits few new T cells.

The CDR3 extends over 14 amino acids. Trimming stripped 5 bases from V and 5 bases from J, with 13 bases between. Germline CDR1 is SGHTA and CDR2 is FQGTGA. In TCRdb, the RT-PCR reads were re-called with MiXCR into one record per CDR3 protein. The sample includes around 580,000 distinct CDR3 sequences, roughly 10% of them seen just once. The V and J genes are TRBV7-3 and TRBJ2-1, with a tentative D call TRBD2 (7 bases). This material consisted of PBMCs from blood, taken on the day of vaccination. The sequence was collected from a man between 50 and 59 years old who received an inactivated influenza vaccine. The CDR3 reads CASSPSGTHNEQFF. Written as DNA, the CDR3 is TGTGCCAGCAGCCCAAGCGGGACACACAATGAGCAGTTCTTC. The complete variable domain, with remaining parts taken from reference TRBV7-3 and TRBJ2-1, reads GAGVSQTPSNKVTEKGKYVELRCDPISGHTALYWYRQSLGQGPEFLIYFQGTGAADDSGLPNDRFFAVRPEGSVSTLKIQRTERGDSAVYLCASSPSGTHNEQFFGPGTRLTVL.